This T cell receptor beta chain was sequenced in a study of high-grade serous ovarian cancer treatment subgroups. Study context: On average, approximately 15,000 reads and thousands of unique TCR beta rearrangements were obtained per sample.

Germline V CDR1 and CDR2: SGHTA, FQGTGA. There are 12 residues in the CDR3. The germline V and J ends were trimmed by 5 bases and 5 bases, with 9 bases remaining between them. Findings and limits, study-wide: Different patients shared almost no repertoire; same-patient tumors shared about 0.095 to 0.85. TCR relatedness rose with neoantigen level and trended with mutation load.

Tumor tissue was taken before any definitive surgery or chemotherapy was given. This clone showed up just a few times. What it binds is unknown. Here immunoSEQ multiplex PCR was the method, and the copy in TCRdb shows in-frame clones only, minus some. Here the sample spans about 4,800 clones, roughly four fifths being singletons. The material sequenced was tumor tissue. The rearrangement uses TRBV7-3 and TRBJ2-5; D unresolved. The receptor was isolated from a human donor with high-grade serous ovarian cancer. The CDR3 loop reads CASSNPPETQYF. The CDR3 DNA follows: TGTGCCAGCAGCAACCCCCCGGAGACCCAGTACTTC.